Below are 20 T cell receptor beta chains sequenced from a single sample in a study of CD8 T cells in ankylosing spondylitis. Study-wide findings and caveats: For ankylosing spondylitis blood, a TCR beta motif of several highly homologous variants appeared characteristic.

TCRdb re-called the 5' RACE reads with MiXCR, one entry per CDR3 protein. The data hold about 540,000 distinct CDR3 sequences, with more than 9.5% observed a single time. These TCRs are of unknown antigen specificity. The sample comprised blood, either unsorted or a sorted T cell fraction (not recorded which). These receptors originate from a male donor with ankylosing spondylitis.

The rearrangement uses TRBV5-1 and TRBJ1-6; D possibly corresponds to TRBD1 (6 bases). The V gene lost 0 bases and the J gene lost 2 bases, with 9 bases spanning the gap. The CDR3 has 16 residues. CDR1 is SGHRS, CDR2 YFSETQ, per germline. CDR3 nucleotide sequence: TGCGCCAGCAGCTTGGATGGACAGCCCTATAATTCACCCCTCCACTTT. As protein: CASSLDGQPYNSPLHF.

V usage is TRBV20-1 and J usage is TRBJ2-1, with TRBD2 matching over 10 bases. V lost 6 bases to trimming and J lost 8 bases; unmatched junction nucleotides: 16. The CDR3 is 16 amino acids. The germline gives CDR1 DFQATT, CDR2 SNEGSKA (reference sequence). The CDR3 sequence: CSASEAASGSVDEQFF. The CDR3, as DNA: TGCAGTGCCTCAGAGGCGGCTAGCGGGAGTGTGGATGAGCAGTTCTTC.

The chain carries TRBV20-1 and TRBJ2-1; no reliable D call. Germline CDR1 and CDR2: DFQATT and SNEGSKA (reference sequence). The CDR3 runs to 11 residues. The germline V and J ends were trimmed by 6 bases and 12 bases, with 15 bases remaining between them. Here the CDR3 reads CSAVVRLGQFF. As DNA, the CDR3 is TGCAGTGCGGTCGTCCGGCTTGGGCAGTTCTTC.

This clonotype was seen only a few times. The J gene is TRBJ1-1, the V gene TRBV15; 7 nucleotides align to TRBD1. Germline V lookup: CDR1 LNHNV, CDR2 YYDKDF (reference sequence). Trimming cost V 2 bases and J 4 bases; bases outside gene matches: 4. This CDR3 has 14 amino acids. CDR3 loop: CATSRLRDSTEAFF. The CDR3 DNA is TGTGCCACCAGCAGACTCCGGGACAGCACTGAAGCTTTCTTT.

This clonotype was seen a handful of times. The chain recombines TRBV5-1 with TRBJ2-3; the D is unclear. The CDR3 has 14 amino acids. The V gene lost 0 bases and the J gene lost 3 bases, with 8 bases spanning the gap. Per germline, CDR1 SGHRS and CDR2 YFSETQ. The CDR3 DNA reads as TGCGCCAGCAGCTTGGAACGGACGACAGATACGCAGTATTTT. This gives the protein CASSLERTTDTQYF. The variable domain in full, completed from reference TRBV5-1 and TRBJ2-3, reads KAGVTQTPRYLIKTRGQQVTLSCSPISGHRSVSWYQQTPGQGLQFLFEYFSETQRNKGNFPGRFSGRQFSNSRSEMNVSTLELGDSALYLCASSLERTTDTQYFGPGTRLTVL.

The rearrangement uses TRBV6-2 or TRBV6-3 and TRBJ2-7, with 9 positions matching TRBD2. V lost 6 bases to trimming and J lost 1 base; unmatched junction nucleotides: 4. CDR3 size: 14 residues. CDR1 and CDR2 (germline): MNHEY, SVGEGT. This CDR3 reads CASRNSGSSYEQYF. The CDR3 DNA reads TGTGCCAGCAGGAATAGCGGGAGTTCCTACGAGCAGTACTTC.

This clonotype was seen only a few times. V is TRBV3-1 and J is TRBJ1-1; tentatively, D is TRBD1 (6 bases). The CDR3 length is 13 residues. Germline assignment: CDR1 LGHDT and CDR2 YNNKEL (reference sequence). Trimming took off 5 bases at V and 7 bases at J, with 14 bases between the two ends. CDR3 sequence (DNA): TGTGCCAGCAGCTCCGTCAGGGGTAATGAAGCTTTCTTT. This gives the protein CASSSVRGNEAFF.

The DNA for the CDR3 is TGTGCCAGCAGCCAAGGGACTTTGAATGAGCAGTTCTTC. It codes for CASSQGTLNEQFF. The chain is built from TRBV3-1 and TRBJ2-1; D is perhaps TRBD2 (5 bases). The length of the CDR3 is 13 residues. The V end lost 1 base, the J end lost 7 bases, and 8 bases lay between the germline ends. CDR1 and CDR2 (germline): LGHDT, YNNKEL (reference sequence).

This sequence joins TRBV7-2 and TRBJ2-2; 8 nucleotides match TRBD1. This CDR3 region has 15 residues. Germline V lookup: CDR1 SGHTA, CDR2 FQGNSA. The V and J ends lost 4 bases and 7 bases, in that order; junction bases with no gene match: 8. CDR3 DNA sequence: TGTGCCAGCAGCTCTCAGGGGGCGCCTGACGGGGAGCTGTTTTTT. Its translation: CASSSQGAPDGELFF.

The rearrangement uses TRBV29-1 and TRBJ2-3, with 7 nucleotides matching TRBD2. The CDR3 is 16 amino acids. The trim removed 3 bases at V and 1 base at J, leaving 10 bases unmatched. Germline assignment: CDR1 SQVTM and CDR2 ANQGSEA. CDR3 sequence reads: CSVDSNAGVGTDTQYF. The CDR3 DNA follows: TGCAGCGTTGATAGCAACGCGGGAGTCGGCACAGATACGCAGTATTTT.

CDR3 sequence (DNA): TGCAGTGCTCCCACGAACACTGAAGCTTTCTTT. Translation: CSAPTNTEAFF. The chain joins TRBV20-1 to TRBJ1-1; D is uncertain. The CDR3 consists of 11 residues. The V gene's germline CDR1 is DFQATT and CDR2 SNEGSKA (reference sequence). Trimming shortened V by 5 bases and J by 1 base, and 5 bases separated the two germline ends.

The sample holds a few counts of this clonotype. CDR3 sequence reads: CASSLASASGRDTGELFF. CDR3 bases: TGCGCCAGCAGCTTGGCCTCGGCTAGCGGGAGAGACACCGGGGAGCTGTTTTTT. The chain recombines TRBV5-1 with TRBJ2-2; 10 bases match TRBD2. The V and J ends lost 0 bases and 3 bases, in that order; junction bases with no gene match: 8. The CDR3 spans 18 residues. Germline lookup yields CDR1 SGHRS and CDR2 YFSETQ.

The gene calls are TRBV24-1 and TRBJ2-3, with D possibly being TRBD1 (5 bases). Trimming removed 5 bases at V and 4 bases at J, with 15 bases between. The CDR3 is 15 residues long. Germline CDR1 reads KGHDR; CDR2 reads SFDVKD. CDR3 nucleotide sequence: TGTGCCACCAGTGTCGTAGGGGTCGTTGCAGATACGCAGTATTTT. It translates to CATSVVGVVADTQYF.

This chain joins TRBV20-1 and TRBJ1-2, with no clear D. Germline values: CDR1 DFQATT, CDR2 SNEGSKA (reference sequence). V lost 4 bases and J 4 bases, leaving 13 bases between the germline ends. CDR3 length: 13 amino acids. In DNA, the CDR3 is TGCAGTGCTAACGAAGTGGTTGGCTATGGCTACACCTTC. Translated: CSANEVVGYGYTF.

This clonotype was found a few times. The CDR3 nucleotides read TGCGCCAGCACTCCGTCTGGGGACACTGAAGCTTTCTTT. Protein sequence: CASTPSGDTEAFF. The rearrangement uses TRBV5-1 and TRBJ1-1; no reliable D call. Germline CDR1 is SGHRS and CDR2 is YFSETQ. Deletions cut 6 bases from V and 3 bases from J, with 12 bases between. The CDR3 extends over 13 amino acids.

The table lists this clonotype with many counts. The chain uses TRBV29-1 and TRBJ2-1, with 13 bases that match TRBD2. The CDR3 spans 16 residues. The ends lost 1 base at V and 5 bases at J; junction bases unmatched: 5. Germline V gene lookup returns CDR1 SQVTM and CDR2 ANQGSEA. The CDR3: CSVEGQTSGRNNEQFF. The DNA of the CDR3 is TGCAGCGTTGAAGGTCAGACTAGCGGGAGGAACAATGAGCAGTTCTTC.

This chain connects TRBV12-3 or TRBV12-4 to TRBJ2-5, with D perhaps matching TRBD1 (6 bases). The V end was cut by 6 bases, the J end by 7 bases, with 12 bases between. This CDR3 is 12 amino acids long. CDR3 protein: CASRGTYGTQYF. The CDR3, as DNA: TGTGCCAGCAGGGGGACATACGGGACCCAGTACTTC.

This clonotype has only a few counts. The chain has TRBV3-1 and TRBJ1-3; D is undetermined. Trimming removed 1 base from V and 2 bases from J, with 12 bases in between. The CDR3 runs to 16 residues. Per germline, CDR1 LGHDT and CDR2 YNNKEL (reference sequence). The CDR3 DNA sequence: TGTGCCAGCAGCCAAGGAATTCCGGGAGCTGGAAACACCATATATTTT. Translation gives CASSQGIPGAGNTIYF. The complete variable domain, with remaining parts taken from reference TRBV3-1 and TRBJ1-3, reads DTAVSQTPKYLVTQMGNDKSIKCEQNLGHDTMYWYKQDSKKFLKIMFSYNNKELIINETVPNRFSPKSPDKAHLNLHINSLELGDSAVYFCASSQGIPGAGNTIYFGEGSWLTVV.

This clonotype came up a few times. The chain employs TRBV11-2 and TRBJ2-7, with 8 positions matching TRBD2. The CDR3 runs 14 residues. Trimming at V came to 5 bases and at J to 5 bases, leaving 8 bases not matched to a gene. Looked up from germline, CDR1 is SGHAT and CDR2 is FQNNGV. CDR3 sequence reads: CASSRRGVSHEQYF. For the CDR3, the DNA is TGTGCCAGCAGCCGGCGGGGGGTCTCGCACGAGCAGTACTTC.

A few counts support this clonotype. The CDR3 loop is CASADPGGGETQYF. The CDR3, as DNA: TGCGCCAGCGCCGACCCAGGGGGCGGTGAGACCCAGTACTTC. The rearrangement joins TRBV5-1 to TRBJ2-5; 8 bases agree with TRBD1. CDR3 size: 14 residues. In germline, CDR1 is SGHRS, CDR2 YFSETQ. The V segment lost 7 bases and the J segment 5 bases; nucleotides outside the gene matches: 10.